The 18 T cell receptor beta chains reported below all come from one sample, sequenced in a study of T cell responses to AZD1222 COVID-19 vaccine. Profiled with immunoSEQ multiplex PCR; TCRdb holds only in-frame clones, not every one. The sample has 90,000 to 140,000 clones; 82% are singletons. The sequences come from peripheral blood, collected on day 0 of AZD1222 vaccination. Receptors were obtained from an adult in good health.

This chain uses TRBV6-2 or TRBV6-3 with TRBJ2-7, with 8 bases matching TRBD1. The V and J ends lost 4 bases and 1 base, in that order; junction bases with no gene match: 12. Per germline, CDR1 MNHEY and CDR2 SVGEGT. There are 17 residues in the CDR3. The CDR3 nucleotides read TGTGCCAGCAGTTTCCCGCCTGGGACAGGATTTTCCTACGAGCAGTACTTC. As protein: CASSFPPGTGFSYEQYF.

The CDR3 reads CASGMASPIYF. The CDR3 DNA reads as TGTGCCAGTGGCATGGCTTCCCCCATATATTTT. The chain links TRBV6-6 to TRBJ1-3; D not certain. Germline CDR1 is MNHNY and CDR2 is SVGAGI (reference sequence). This CDR3 has 11 residues. Trimming removed 9 bases at V and 11 bases at J, with 14 bases between.

The chain has TRBV9 and TRBJ1-2; perhaps TRBD1 as D (5 bases). CDR1 and CDR2 from the germline V gene are SGDLS and YYNGEE. V gave up 7 bases and J gave up 1 base, with 11 bases separating them. The CDR3 has 13 residues. The CDR3 loop is CASGGDYNYGYTF. In DNA, the CDR3 is TGTGCCAGCGGAGGGGATTATAACTATGGCTACACCTTC.

This chain links TRBV6-5 with TRBJ2-1; 14 nucleotides align to TRBD2. Germline assignment: CDR1 MNHEY and CDR2 SVGAGI. V trimming: 7 bases; J trimming: 4 bases; junction bases outside the gene matches: 3. CDR3 length: 15 amino acids. CDR3 DNA: TGTGCCAGCACCGGACTAGCGGGGGGATACAATGAGCAGTTCTTC. Protein sequence: CASTGLAGGYNEQFF.

This chain joins TRBV2 and TRBJ1-2, with a weak D call TRBD1 (6 bases). V was cut by 4 bases and J by 2 bases, with 8 bases left in between. Germline V gene data show CDR1 as SNHLY and CDR2 as FYNNEI. This CDR3 spans 13 amino acids. The CDR3 sequence is CASSGGQNYGYTF. CDR3 DNA sequence: TGTGCCAGCAGTGGGGGGCAGAACTATGGCTACACCTTC.

This chain uses TRBV4-3 with TRBJ1-1; D gene ambiguous. CDR3 length: 11 residues. V was clipped by 6 bases and J by 4 bases, with 6 bases between them. CDR1 is LGHNA and CDR2 is YSLEER in the germline V gene. CDR3 sequence reads: CASRGPTEAFF. CDR3 DNA: TGCGCCAGCAGGGGTCCCACTGAAGCTTTCTTT.

This clone was picked up one time. At the DNA level, this CDR3 is encoded by other sequences in the same sample as well. The chain recombines TRBV5-1 with TRBJ1-1; perhaps TRBD1 as D (5 bases). The length of the CDR3 is 13 residues. Germline V gives CDR1 SGHRS, CDR2 YFSETQ. Trimming took 4 bases from V and 3 from J, leaving 10 bases between them. CDR3 amino acids: CASSPSGDTEAFF. In DNA form, the CDR3 reads TGCGCCAGCAGCCCCTCGGGGGACACTGAAGCTTTCTTT. The full variable domain, with the rest looked up from reference TRBV5-1 and TRBJ1-1, is KAGVTQTPRYLIKTRGQQVTLSCSPISGHRSVSWYQQTPGQGLQFLFEYFSETQRNKGNFPGRFSGRQFSNSRSEMNVSTLELGDSALYLCASSPSGDTEAFFGQGTRLTVV.

The chain uses TRBV5-5 and TRBJ1-3; D gene unclear. V gave up 1 base and J gave up 1 base, with 15 bases separating them. Germline CDR1 and CDR2: SGHKS and YYEKEE (reference sequence). This CDR3 spans 17 amino acids. The CDR3 spells CASSLNPITWSGNTIYF. The CDR3 DNA reads TGTGCCAGCAGCTTGAACCCAATTACATGGTCTGGAAACACCATATATTTT.

The gene calls are TRBV2 and TRBJ1-4, with 8 bases identical to TRBD1. Germline lookup yields CDR1 SNHLY and CDR2 FYNNEI. The ends lost 5 bases at V and 4 bases at J; junction bases unmatched: 3. The CDR3 is 14 residues long. The CDR3 DNA sequence: TGTGCCAGCAGTCAGGGGGCCCTTAATGAAAAACTGTTTTTT. Translating gives CASSQGALNEKLFF.

This clone showed up just once. The chain is built from TRBV5-4 and TRBJ2-3; TRBD2 agrees at 11 bases. The CDR3 extends over 15 amino acids. V was pared by 9 bases and J by 2 bases, with 8 bases of the junction left unmatched. The V gene's germline CDR1 is SGHNT and CDR2 YYREEE (reference sequence). CDR3 sequence (DNA): TGTGCCATCGACCCTAGCGGGGGGAACACAGATACGCAGTATTTT. This sequence encodes CAIDPSGGNTDTQYF.

This chain uses TRBV18 with TRBJ1-1, with D uncertain. The CDR3 length is 14 residues. Trimming pared 6 bases from V and 4 bases from J, leaving 15 bases between. Germline V CDR1 and CDR2: KGHSH, LQKENI. CDR3 DNA sequence: TGTGCCAGCTCTGATAGATCGGGCGGCACTGAAGCTTTCTTT. Amino acid sequence: CASSDRSGGTEAFF. Supplemented by reference TRBV18 and TRBJ1-1, the full variable domain reads NAGVMQNPRHLVRRRGQEARLRCSPMKGHSHVYWYRQLPEEGLKFMVYLQKENIIDESGMPKERFSAEFPKEGPSILRIQQVVRGDSAAYFCASSDRSGGTEAFFGQGTRLTVV.

The genes are TRBV30 and TRBJ1-1; 7 bases agree with TRBD1. The CDR3 is made up of 13 amino acids. Germline V gene sequence: CDR1 GTSNPN, CDR2 SVGIG (reference sequence). V trimming: 3 bases; J trimming: 3 bases; junction bases outside the gene matches: 4. The CDR3 sequence: CAWRRDSYTEAFF. For the CDR3, the DNA is TGTGCCTGGAGAAGGGACAGCTACACTGAAGCTTTCTTT.

The chain is built from TRBV11-3 and TRBJ2-2; D possibly corresponds to TRBD2 (7 bases). The CDR3 totals 14 residues. V shed 5 bases and J shed 4 bases, with 11 bases lying between them. CDR1 is SGHNT, CDR2 YENEEA, per germline. The CDR3 bases are TGTGCCAGCAGCCCGCGGGGGCGCACCGGGGAGCTGTTTTTT. Translated: CASSPRGRTGELFF.

The chain is built from TRBV5-1 and TRBJ1-1; D gene unclear. Trimming left V 1 base short and J 3 bases short, with 10 bases between. CDR3 length equals 14 residues. Looked up from germline, CDR1 is SGHRS and CDR2 is YFSETQ. The CDR3 loop is CASSLTRTDTEAFF. The CDR3 bases are TGCGCCAGCAGCTTGACCCGCACCGACACTGAAGCTTTCTTT.

This clone was found a few times. The J gene is TRBJ1-2, the V gene TRBV5-1, with unresolved D. Germline assignment: CDR1 SGHRS and CDR2 YFSETQ. The V gene lost 2 bases and the J gene lost 6 bases, with 17 bases spanning the gap. The CDR3 has 15 amino acids. The CDR3 nucleotides read TGCGCCAGCAGCTTTGGTGCAGGACTTGAAGATGGCTACACCTTC. It yields the protein CASSFGAGLEDGYTF.

J is TRBJ1-5 and V is TRBV24-1, with a weak D call TRBD1 (5 bases). CDR1 and CDR2 from the germline V gene are KGHDR and SFDVKD. Trimming pared 4 bases from V and 2 bases from J, leaving 14 bases between. The CDR3 runs to 16 residues. The CDR3 region has the DNA TGTGCCACCAGTGACTTGGGGCCCTCCGGCAATCAGCCCCAGCATTTT. It codes for CATSDLGPSGNQPQHF.

CDR3 coding DNA: TGTGCCAGCAGAGACGATGTGTACGAGCAGTACTTC. This encodes CASRDDVYEQYF. The chain couples TRBV2 to TRBJ2-7; D unresolved. Trimming stripped 6 bases from V and 4 bases from J, with 10 bases between. This CDR3 has 12 amino acids. Germline assignment: CDR1 SNHLY and CDR2 FYNNEI.

This chain uses TRBV6-5 with TRBJ1-6; no definite D call. Germline loops: CDR1 MNHEY, CDR2 SVGAGI. Between the trimmed V and J ends, which lost 2 bases and 10 bases, there was a span of 15 bases. There are 15 residues in the CDR3. CDR3 in amino acids: CASSYLRENRSPLHF. The CDR3 DNA sequence: TGTGCCAGCAGTTACCTGAGGGAAAACCGATCACCCCTCCACTTT.